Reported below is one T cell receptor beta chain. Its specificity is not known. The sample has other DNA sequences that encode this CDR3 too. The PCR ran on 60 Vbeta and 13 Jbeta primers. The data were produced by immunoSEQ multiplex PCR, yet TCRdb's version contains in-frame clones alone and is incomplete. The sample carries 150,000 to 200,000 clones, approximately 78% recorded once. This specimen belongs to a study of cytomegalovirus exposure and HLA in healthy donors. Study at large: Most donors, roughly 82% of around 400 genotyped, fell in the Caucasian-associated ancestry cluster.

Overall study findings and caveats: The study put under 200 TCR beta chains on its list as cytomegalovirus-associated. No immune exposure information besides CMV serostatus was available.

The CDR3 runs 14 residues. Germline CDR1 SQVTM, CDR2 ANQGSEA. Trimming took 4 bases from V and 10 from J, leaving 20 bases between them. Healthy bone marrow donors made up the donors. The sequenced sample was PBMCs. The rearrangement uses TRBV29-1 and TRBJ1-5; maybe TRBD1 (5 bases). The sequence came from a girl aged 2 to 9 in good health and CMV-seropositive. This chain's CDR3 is CSVGGPGEGQPQHF. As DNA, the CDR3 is TGCAGCGTTGGGGGCCCGGGGGAGGGTCAACCCCAGCATTTT.